This T cell receptor (beta chain) originates from a study of technical replicates of blood from several donors (dated by TCRdb to between 2016 and 2019). Receptor amplification or capture employed the immunoSEQ multiplex PCR assay. TCRdb provides this immuneACCESS table in a form limited to in-frame rearrangements. Some clones are lacking; in checked studies, under half of them reflect an unresolved V gene, and why the rest are absent is not known. This sample lists tens of thousands of clones; around 94% were detected once. The ten largest clonotypes hold 0.2% to 0.3% of the sample. On this clone: Its cognate antigen has yet to be identified. Nothing much larger sits one base from this clone, and base qualities are not available.

The sample was T cells isolated from PBMCs. This clonotype was sampled from a human donor in good health.

The base sequence is TGTGCCAGCAGGGATAGCGGGGACACCGGGGAGCTGTTTTTT. It translates as CASRDSGDTGELFF. The chain employs TRBV28 and TRBJ2-2; 8 junctional bases match TRBD2. Counted from cysteine to phenylalanine, this CDR3 has 14 amino acids. This entry keeps only the CDR3 DNA: 42 bases, framed from base 1. The germline V gene supplies CDR1 MDHEN and CDR2 SYDVKM. Ends trimmed: V by 6 bases, J by 3 bases; bases unmatched to a gene: 3. With all but the CDR3 taken from the reference TRBV28 and TRBJ2-2 genes, the full variable domain is: DVKVTQSSRYLVKRTGEKVFLECVQDMDHENMFWYRQDPGLGLRLIYFSYDVKMKEKGDIPEGYSVSREKKERFSLILESASTNQTSMYLCASRDSGDTGELFFGEGSRLTVL.